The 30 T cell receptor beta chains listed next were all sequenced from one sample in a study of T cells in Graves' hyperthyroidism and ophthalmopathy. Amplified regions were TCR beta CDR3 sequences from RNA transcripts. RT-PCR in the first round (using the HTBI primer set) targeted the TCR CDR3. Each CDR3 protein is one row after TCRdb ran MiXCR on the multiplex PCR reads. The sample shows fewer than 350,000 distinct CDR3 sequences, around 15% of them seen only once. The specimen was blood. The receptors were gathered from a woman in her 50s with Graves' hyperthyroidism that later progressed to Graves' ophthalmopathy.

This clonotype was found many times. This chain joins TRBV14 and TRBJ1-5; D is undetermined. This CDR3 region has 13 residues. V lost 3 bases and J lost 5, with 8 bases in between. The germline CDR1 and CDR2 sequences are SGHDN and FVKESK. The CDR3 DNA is TGTGCCAGCAGCCAGTACATAGATCAGCCCCAGCATTTT. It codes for CASSQYIDQPQHF.

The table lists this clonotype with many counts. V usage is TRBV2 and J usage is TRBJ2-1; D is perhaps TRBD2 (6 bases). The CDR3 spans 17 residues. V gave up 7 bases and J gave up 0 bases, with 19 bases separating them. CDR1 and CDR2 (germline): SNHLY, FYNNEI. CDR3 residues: CASIGRGRLGSYNEQFF. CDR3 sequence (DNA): TGTGCCAGCATTGGGAGAGGGAGGCTAGGCTCCTACAATGAGCAGTTCTTC.

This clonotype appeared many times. The CDR3 loop is CASSGTVVAKNIQYF. In DNA, the CDR3 is TGTGCCAGCAGCGGGACAGTAGTAGCCAAAAACATTCAGTACTTC. V is TRBV2 and J is TRBJ2-4; 7 nucleotides agree with TRBD1. The CDR3 runs 15 residues. J was trimmed by 0 bases and V by 6 bases; bases with no gene match: 5. Germline CDR1 reads SNHLY; CDR2 reads FYNNEI.

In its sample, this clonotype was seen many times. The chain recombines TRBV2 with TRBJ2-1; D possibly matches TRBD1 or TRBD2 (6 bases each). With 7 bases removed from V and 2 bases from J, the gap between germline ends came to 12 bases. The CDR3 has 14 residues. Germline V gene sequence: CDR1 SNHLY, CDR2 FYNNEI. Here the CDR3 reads CASNAGQAYNEQFF. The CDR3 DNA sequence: TGTGCCAGCAATGCGGGACAAGCCTACAATGAGCAGTTCTTC.

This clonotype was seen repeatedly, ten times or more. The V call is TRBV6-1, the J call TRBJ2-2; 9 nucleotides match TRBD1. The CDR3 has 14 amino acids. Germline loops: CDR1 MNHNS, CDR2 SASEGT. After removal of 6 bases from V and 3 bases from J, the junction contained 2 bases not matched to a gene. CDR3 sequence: CASRRTGDTGELFF. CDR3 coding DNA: TGTGCCAGCAGGCGGACAGGGGACACCGGGGAGCTGTTTTTT.

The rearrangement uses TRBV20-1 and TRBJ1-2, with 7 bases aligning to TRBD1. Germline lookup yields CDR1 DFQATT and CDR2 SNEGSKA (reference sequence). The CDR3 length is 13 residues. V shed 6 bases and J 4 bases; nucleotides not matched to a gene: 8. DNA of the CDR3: TGCAGTGCCGCGAAACAGGGGTTCTATGGCTACACCTTC. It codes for CSAAKQGFYGYTF.

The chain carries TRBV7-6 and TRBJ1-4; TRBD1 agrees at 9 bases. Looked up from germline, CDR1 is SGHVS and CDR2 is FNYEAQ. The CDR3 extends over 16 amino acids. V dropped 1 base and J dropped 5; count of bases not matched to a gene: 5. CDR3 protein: CASSLDRDRANEKLFF. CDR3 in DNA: TGTGCCAGCAGCTTAGACCGGGACAGGGCGAATGAAAAACTGTTTTTT. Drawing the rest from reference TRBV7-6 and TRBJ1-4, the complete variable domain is GAGVSQSPRYKVTKRGQDVALRCDPISGHVSLYWYRQALGQGPEFLTYFNYEAQQDKSGLPNDRFSAERPEGSISTLTIQRTEQRDSAMYRCASSLDRDRANEKLFFGSGTQLSVL.

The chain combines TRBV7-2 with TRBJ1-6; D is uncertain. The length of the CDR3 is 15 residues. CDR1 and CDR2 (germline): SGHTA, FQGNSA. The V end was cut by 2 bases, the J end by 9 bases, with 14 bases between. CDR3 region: CASSLPTGPGSPLHF. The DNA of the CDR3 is TGTGCCAGCAGCTTACCGACTGGGCCCGGTTCACCCCTCCACTTT.

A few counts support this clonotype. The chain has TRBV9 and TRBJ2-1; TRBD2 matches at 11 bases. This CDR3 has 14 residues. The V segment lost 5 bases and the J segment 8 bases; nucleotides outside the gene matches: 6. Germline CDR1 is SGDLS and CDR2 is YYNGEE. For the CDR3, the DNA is TGTGCCAGCAGTGGCACTAGCGGGAGCCATGAGCAGTTCTTC. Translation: CASSGTSGSHEQFF.

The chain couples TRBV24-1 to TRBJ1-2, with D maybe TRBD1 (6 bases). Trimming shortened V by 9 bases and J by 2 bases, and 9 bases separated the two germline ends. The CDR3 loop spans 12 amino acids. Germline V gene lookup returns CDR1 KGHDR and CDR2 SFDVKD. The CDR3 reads CATWDINYGYTF. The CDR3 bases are TGTGCCACCTGGGACATCAACTATGGCTACACCTTC.

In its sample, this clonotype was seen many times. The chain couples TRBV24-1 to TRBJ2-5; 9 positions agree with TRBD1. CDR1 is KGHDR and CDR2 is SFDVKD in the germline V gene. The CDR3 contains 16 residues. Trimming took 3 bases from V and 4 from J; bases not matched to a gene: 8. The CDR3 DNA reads TGTGCCACCAGTGATCCGGGACAGGGCCGTGGAGAGACCCAGTACTTC. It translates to CATSDPGQGRGETQYF.

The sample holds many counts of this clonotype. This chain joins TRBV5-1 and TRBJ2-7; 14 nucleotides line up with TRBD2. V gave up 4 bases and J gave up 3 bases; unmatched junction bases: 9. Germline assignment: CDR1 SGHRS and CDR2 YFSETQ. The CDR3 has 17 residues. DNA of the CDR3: TGCGCCAGCAGCAAGGGACTAGCGGGAGTTAAAGGCTACGAGCAGTACTTC. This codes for CASSKGLAGVKGYEQYF.

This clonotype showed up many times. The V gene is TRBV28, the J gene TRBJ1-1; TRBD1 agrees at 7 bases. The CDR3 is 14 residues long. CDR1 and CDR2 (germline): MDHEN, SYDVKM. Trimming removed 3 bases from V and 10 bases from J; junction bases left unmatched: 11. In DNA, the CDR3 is TGTGCCAGCAGTTTCCTTGCAGGGGGGATTACAGCTTTCTTT. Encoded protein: CASSFLAGGITAFF. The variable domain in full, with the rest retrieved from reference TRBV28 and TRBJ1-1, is DVKVTQSSRYLVKRTGEKVFLECVQDMDHENMFWYRQDPGLGLRLIYFSYDVKMKEKGDIPEGYSVSREKKERFSLILESASTNQTSMYLCASSFLAGGITAFFGQGTRLTVV.

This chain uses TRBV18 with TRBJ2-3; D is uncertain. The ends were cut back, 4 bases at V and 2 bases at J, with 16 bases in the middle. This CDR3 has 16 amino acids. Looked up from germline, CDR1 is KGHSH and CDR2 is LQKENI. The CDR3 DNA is TGTGCCAGCTCACTGGTCGGTAGGGCTTCCACAGATACGCAGTATTTT. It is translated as CASSLVGRASTDTQYF. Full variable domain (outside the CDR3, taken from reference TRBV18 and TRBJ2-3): NAGVMQNPRHLVRRRGQEARLRCSPMKGHSHVYWYRQLPEEGLKFMVYLQKENIIDESGMPKERFSAEFPKEGPSILRIQQVVRGDSAAYFCASSLVGRASTDTQYFGPGTRLTVL.

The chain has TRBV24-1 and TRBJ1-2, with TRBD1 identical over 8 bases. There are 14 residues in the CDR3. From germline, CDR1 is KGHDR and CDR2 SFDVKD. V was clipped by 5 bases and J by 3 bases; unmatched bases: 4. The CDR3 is CATSGGQVDYGYTF. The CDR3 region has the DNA TGTGCCACCAGTGGGGGACAGGTGGACTATGGCTACACCTTC.

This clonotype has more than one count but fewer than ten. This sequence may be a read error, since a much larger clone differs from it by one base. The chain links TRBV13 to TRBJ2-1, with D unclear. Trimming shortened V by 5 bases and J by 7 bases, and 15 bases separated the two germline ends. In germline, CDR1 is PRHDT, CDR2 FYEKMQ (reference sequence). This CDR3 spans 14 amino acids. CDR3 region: CASSPGPARNEQFF. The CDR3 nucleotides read TGTGCCAGCAGCCCAGGACCAGCGCGGAATGAGCAGTTCTTC.

For the CDR3, the DNA is TGCAGTGCTAGCCCTCTAGGAGCGGGAGATCTGAATGAGCAGTTCTTC. Translating it yields CSASPLGAGDLNEQFF. This chain uses TRBV20-1 with TRBJ2-1; 8 bases fit TRBD2. The CDR3 runs 16 residues. The germline CDR1 and CDR2 sequences are DFQATT and SNEGSKA (reference sequence). The trim removed 3 bases at V and 7 bases at J, leaving 14 bases unmatched.

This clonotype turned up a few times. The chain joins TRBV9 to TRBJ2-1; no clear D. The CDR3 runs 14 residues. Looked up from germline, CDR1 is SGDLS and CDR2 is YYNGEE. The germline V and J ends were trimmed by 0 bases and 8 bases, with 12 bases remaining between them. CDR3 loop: CASSVGEPWDEQFF. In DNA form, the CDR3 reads TGTGCCAGCAGCGTAGGGGAACCGTGGGATGAGCAGTTCTTC.

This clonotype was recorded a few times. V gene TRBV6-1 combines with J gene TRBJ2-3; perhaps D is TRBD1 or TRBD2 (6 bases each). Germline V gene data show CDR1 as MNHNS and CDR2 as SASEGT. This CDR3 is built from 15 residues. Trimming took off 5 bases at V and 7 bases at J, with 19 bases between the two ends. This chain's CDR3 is CASSSPLWGAYTQYF. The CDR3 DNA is TGTGCCAGCAGTTCCCCGCTGTGGGGGGCATATACGCAGTATTTT.

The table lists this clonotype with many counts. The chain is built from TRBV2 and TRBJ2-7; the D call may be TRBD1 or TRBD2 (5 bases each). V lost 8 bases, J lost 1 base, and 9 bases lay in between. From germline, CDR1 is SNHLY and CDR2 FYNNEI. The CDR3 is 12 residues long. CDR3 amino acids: CASRGDSYEQYF. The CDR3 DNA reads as TGTGCCAGCCGGGGCGATTCCTACGAGCAGTACTTC.

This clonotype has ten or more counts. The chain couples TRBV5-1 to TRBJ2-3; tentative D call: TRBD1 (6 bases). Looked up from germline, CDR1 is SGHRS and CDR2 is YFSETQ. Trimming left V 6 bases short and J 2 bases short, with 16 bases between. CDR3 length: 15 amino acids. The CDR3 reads CASTRIGGITDTQYF. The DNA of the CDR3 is TGCGCCAGCACCCGAATAGGGGGAATCACAGATACGCAGTATTTT.

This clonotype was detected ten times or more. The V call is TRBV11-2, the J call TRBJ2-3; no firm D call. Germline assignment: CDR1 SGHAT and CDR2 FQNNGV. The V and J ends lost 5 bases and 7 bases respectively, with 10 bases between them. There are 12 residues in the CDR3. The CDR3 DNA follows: TGTGCCAGCAGCCCCAACGGGTATACGCAGTATTTT. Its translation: CASSPNGYTQYF.

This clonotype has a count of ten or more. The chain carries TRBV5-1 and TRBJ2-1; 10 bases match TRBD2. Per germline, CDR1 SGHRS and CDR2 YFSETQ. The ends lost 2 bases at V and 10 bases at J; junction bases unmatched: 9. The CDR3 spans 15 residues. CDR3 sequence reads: CASSFVLAGAGEQFF. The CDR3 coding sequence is TGCGCCAGCAGCTTCGTTCTAGCGGGAGCTGGAGAGCAGTTCTTC. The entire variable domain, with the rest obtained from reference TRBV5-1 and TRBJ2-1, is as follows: KAGVTQTPRYLIKTRGQQVTLSCSPISGHRSVSWYQQTPGQGLQFLFEYFSETQRNKGNFPGRFSGRQFSNSRSEMNVSTLELGDSALYLCASSFVLAGAGEQFFGPGTRLTVL.

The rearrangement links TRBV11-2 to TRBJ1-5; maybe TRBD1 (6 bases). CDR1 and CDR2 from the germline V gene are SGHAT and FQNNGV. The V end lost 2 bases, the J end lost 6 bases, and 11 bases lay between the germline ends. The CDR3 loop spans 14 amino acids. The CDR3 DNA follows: TGTGCCAGCAGCTTAACGCAGGGGAGTCAGCCCCAGCATTTT. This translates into CASSLTQGSQPQHF.

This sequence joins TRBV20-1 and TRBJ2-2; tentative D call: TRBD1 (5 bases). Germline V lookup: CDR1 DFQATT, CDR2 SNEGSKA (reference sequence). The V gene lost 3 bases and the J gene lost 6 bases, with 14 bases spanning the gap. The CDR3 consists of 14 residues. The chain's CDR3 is CSASENWGSGELFF. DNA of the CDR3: TGCAGTGCTAGTGAAAACTGGGGCTCCGGGGAGCTGTTTTTT.

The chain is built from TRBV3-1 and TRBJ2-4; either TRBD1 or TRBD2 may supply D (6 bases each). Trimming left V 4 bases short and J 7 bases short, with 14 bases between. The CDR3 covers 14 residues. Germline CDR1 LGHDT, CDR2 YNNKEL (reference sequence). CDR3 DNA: TGTGCCAGCAGCCGCGGGGTGGGGGGCAACATTCAGTACTTC. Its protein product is CASSRGVGGNIQYF.

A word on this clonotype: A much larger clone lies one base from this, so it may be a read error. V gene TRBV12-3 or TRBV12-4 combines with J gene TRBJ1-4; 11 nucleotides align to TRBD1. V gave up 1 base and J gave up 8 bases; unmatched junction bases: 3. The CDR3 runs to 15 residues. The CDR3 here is CASSLGTGGSEKLFF. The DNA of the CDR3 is TGTGCCAGCAGTTTAGGGACAGGGGGCAGCGAAAAACTGTTTTTT.

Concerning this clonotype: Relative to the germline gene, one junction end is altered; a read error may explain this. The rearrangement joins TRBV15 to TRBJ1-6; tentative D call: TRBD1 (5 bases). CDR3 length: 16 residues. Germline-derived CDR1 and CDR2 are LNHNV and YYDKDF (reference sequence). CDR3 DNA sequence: TGTGCCACCAGCAGACGACAGAGCTCCTATAATTCACCCCCCCACTTT. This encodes CATSRRQSSYNSPPHF. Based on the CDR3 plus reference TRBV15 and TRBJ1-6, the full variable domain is DAMVIQNPRYQVTQFGKPVTLSCSQTLNHNVMYWYQQKSSQAPKLLFHYYDKDFNNEADTPDNFQSRRPNTSFCFLDIRSPGLGDTAMYLCATSRRQSSYNSPPHFGNGTRLTVT.

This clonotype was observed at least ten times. The CDR3 DNA follows: TGCAGTGCTGGACTAGCGGGAGATGTCTACGAGCAGTACTTC. Protein sequence: CSAGLAGDVYEQYF. The rearrangement links TRBV20-1 to TRBJ2-7; 13 positions agree with TRBD2. With 5 bases clipped from V and 3 bases from J, the junction kept 4 bases outside the gene matches. From germline, CDR1 is DFQATT and CDR2 SNEGSKA (reference sequence). The CDR3 spans 14 residues.

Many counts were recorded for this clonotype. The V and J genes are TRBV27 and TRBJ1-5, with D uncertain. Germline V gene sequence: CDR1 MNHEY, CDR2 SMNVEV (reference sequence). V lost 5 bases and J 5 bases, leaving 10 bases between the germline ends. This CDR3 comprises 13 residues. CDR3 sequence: CASSHGRDQPQHF. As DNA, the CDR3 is TGTGCCAGCAGTCACGGAAGGGATCAGCCCCAGCATTTT.